The 14 T cell receptor beta chains below come from one sample, sequenced in a study of cytomegalovirus exposure and HLA in healthy donors. Method: immunoSEQ multiplex PCR; TCRdb's copy keeps in-frame clones and lacks some. The repertoire consists of 110,000 to 150,000 clones, with approximately 90% occurring once and the leading ten covering 0.6% to 0.85%. The sequencing sample was made of PBMCs. These receptors were taken from a man younger than 35 in good health and CMV-seronegative.

Written as DNA, the CDR3 is TGTGCCAGCAGTTACAGGCGGGGGCCACAAGAGACCCAGTACTTC. Residues: CASSYRRGPQETQYF. The chain has TRBV6-5 and TRBJ2-5; perhaps TRBD2 as D (7 bases). Trimming pared 2 bases from V and 2 bases from J, leaving 12 bases between. The CDR3 runs to 15 residues. Germline CDR1 and CDR2: MNHEY and SVGAGI.

The chain recombines TRBV27 with TRBJ2-2; D is uncertain. V dropped 7 bases and J dropped 0 bases, with 3 bases sitting between them. The germline V gene has CDR1 MNHEY and CDR2 SMNVEV (reference sequence). The CDR3 is 12 amino acids. CDR3 bases: TGTGCCAGCACCGCGAACACCGGGGAGCTGTTTTTT. It is translated as CASTANTGELFF.

This chain links TRBV27 with TRBJ1-5; weak D call: TRBD1 (6 bases). Trimming took 5 bases from V and 9 from J, leaving 20 bases between them. This CDR3 is 15 amino acids long. Germline loops: CDR1 MNHEY, CDR2 SMNVEV (reference sequence). CDR3 DNA sequence: TGTGCCAGCAGTAAGGGTACGGAGGCCAGGGGGCCCCAGCATTTT. The encoded protein is CASSKGTEARGPQHF.

V usage is TRBV5-1 and J usage is TRBJ1-2; D is undetermined. Germline lookup yields CDR1 SGHRS and CDR2 YFSETQ. The CDR3 runs to 12 residues. With 0 bases removed from V and 7 bases from J, the gap between germline ends came to 7 bases. CDR3 region: CASSLDRSGYTF. CDR3 coding DNA: TGCGCCAGCAGCTTGGACCGGTCTGGCTACACCTTC. Based on the CDR3 plus reference TRBV5-1 and TRBJ1-2, the full variable domain is KAGVTQTPRYLIKTRGQQVTLSCSPISGHRSVSWYQQTPGQGLQFLFEYFSETQRNKGNFPGRFSGRQFSNSRSEMNVSTLELGDSALYLCASSLDRSGYTFGSGTRLTVV.

The V call is TRBV6-5, the J call TRBJ2-5; weak D call: TRBD2 (7 bases). This CDR3 has 15 residues. Trimming left V 5 bases short and J 7 bases short, with 20 bases between. Germline-derived CDR1 and CDR2 are MNHEY and SVGAGI. CDR3 region: CASSTQGGGPWTQYF. The CDR3 DNA follows: TGTGCCAGCAGTACCCAGGGAGGGGGGCCCTGGACCCAGTACTTC.

This rearrangement joins TRBV7-8 to TRBJ2-3; TRBD2 matches 10 bases. Germline-derived CDR1 and CDR2 are SGHVS and FQNEAQ. CDR3 length equals 16 residues. After removal of 3 bases from V and 3 bases from J, the junction contained 6 bases not matched to a gene. The CDR3 nucleotides read TGTGCCAGCAGCTTTGGTCCAGCGGGAGGGACAGATACGCAGTATTTT. It yields the protein CASSFGPAGGTDTQYF.

The chain combines TRBV2 with TRBJ1-3; D is unclear. The germline CDR1 and CDR2 sequences are SNHLY and FYNNEI. The CDR3 has 12 amino acids. V lost 6 bases, J lost 5 bases, and 8 bases lay in between. The CDR3 DNA reads TGTGCCAGCAGGGACTACAGAAACACCATATATTTT. Its protein is CASRDYRNTIYF.

The chain is built from TRBV14 and TRBJ2-2, with 7 nucleotides matching TRBD2. The CDR3 is 20 residues long. The germline gives CDR1 SGHDN, CDR2 FVKESK. V lost 0 bases to trimming and J lost 5 bases; unmatched junction nucleotides: 18. The CDR3 here is CASSQDLPNVKRGRTGELFF. DNA for the CDR3: TGTGCCAGCAGCCAAGATCTTCCGAACGTAAAGCGGGGACGGACCGGGGAGCTGTTTTTT.

The genes are TRBV9 and TRBJ1-2; D possibly corresponds to TRBD1 (5 bases). Trimming removed 5 bases at V and 8 bases at J, with 10 bases between. The CDR3 covers 11 residues. Germline CDR1 SGDLS, CDR2 YYNGEE. This CDR3 is CASRQGGGYTF. The DNA for the CDR3 is TGTGCCAGCAGGCAGGGAGGAGGCTACACCTTC. Using reference TRBV9 and TRBJ1-2 for the parts outside the CDR3, the full variable domain is DSGVTQTPKHLITATGQRVTLRCSPRSGDLSVYWYQQSLDQGLQFLIQYYNGEERAKGNILERFSAQQFPDLHSELNLSSLELGDSALYFCASRQGGGYTFGSGTRLTVV.

The rearrangement uses TRBV29-1 and TRBJ2-7, with D hard to call. CDR3 length equals 15 residues. Germline loops: CDR1 SQVTM, CDR2 ANQGSEA. Trimming cost V 0 bases and J 0 bases, with 12 bases left between them. The CDR3 DNA reads as TGCAGCGTTGAAGAGGGCGACACCTTCTCCTACGAGCAGTACTTC. Amino acid sequence: CSVEEGDTFSYEQYF.

The rearrangement uses TRBV5-1 and TRBJ1-6; TRBD1 aligns across 8 bases. Germline V lookup: CDR1 SGHRS, CDR2 YFSETQ. This CDR3 has 14 amino acids. After removal of 4 bases from V and 9 bases from J, the junction contained 6 bases not matched to a gene. This chain's CDR3 is CASSVDREGSPLHF. The CDR3 DNA sequence: TGCGCCAGCAGCGTGGACAGGGAGGGTTCACCCCTCCACTTT.

This clone was seen a handful of times. J is TRBJ1-2 and V is TRBV6-1; no reliable D call. The CDR3 spans 14 residues. Germline CDR1 MNHNS, CDR2 SASEGT. Trimming shortened V by 5 bases and J by 0 bases, and 10 bases separated the two germline ends. The CDR3 DNA follows: TGTGCCAGCAGTTCAACAACAGCTAACTATGGCTACACCTTC. This sequence encodes CASSSTTANYGYTF.

The V gene is TRBV21-1, the J gene TRBJ1-2; TRBD1 reflects the table's D call only, with no check against the DNA. TRBV21-1 is a known pseudogene. There are 12 residues in the CDR3. CDR3 in amino acids: CASSAHRDGYTF. The CDR3 region has the DNA TGTGCCAGCAGCGCGCACAGGGATGGCTACACCTTC.

DNA for the CDR3: TGTGCCAGCAGCACAGGGGCTGGAAACACCATATATTTT. Its translation: CASSTGAGNTIYF. The chain employs TRBV25-1 and TRBJ1-3; 7 bases are a match to TRBD1. V lost 6 bases and J lost 2; bases outside the gene matches: 1. Germline-derived CDR1 and CDR2 are MGHDK and SYGVNS. This CDR3 spans 13 amino acids.